One and the same sample provided the 20 T cell receptor beta chains below, sequenced in a study of T cells after yellow fever vaccination. TCRdb processed the 5' RACE reads anew with MiXCR; each CDR3 protein has one entry. The sample includes around 140,000 distinct CDR3 sequences, 5% to 7.5% of them seen just once. This specimen was CD4+ T cells sorted from PBMCs, taken 10 days after the yellow fever booster vaccination. These TCRs come from a man aged 30 to 45 who received the YFV17D yellow fever vaccine.

The chain combines TRBV11-2 with TRBJ2-1, with no clear D. CDR1 is SGHAT and CDR2 is FQNNGV in the germline V gene. Trimming removed 6 bases from V and 4 bases from J, with 10 bases in between. The CDR3 has 13 amino acids. The CDR3 reads CASSPLGYNEQFF. Here the CDR3 DNA reads TGTGCCAGCAGTCCGCTCGGGTACAATGAGCAGTTCTTC.

There are many counts of this clonotype. The V call is TRBV10-3, the J call TRBJ2-7; D not resolved. The V end was cut by 3 bases, the J end by 4 bases, with 4 bases between. The CDR3 is made up of 11 amino acids. CDR1 ENHRY and CDR2 SYGVKD come from the germline V gene. In DNA, the CDR3 is TGTGCCATCAGTGACAGTTACGAGCAGTACTTC. This encodes CAISDSYEQYF.

This clonotype was seen a few times. The rearrangement links TRBV5-1 to TRBJ2-7; 7 bases are a match to TRBD2. The CDR3 is made up of 14 amino acids. Germline CDR1 SGHRS, CDR2 YFSETQ. V lost 7 bases to trimming and J lost 10 bases; unmatched junction nucleotides: 17. In nucleotides, the CDR3 is TGCGCCAGCGATCGGGAGGAGAGCACCCGACGCCAGTACTTC. Residues: CASDREESTRRQYF.

This clonotype was detected many times. The V call is TRBV7-9, the J call TRBJ2-5; D uncertain. With 1 base removed from V and 2 bases from J, the gap between germline ends came to 11 bases. Germline-derived CDR1 and CDR2 are SEHNR and FQNEAQ (reference sequence). This CDR3 contains 15 residues. The CDR3 DNA follows: TGTGCCAGCAGCTTAGGGAGACGGATACAAGAGACCCAGTACTTC. The encoded protein is CASSLGRRIQETQYF.

The sample holds a few counts of this clonotype. The rearrangement uses TRBV10-3 and TRBJ2-2, with 14 bases lining up with TRBD2. The CDR3 loop spans 16 amino acids. V gave up 6 bases and J gave up 5 bases; unmatched junction bases: 5. CDR1 is ENHRY and CDR2 is SYGVKD in the germline V gene. In nucleotides, the CDR3 is TGTGCCATCAGAATCGGACTAGCGGGAGGAACCGGGGAGCTGTTTTTT. Protein sequence: CAIRIGLAGGTGELFF.

This clonotype was counted only a few times. This chain links TRBV29-1 with TRBJ2-7; 8 bases align to TRBD1. The germline CDR1 and CDR2 sequences are SQVTM and ANQGSEA. The CDR3 extends over 14 amino acids. With V trimmed by 4 bases and J by 4 bases, 9 bases remained unmatched. CDR3 sequence reads: CSVVSGDRLYEQYF. The CDR3 DNA is TGCAGCGTTGTTTCGGGGGACAGGTTGTACGAGCAGTACTTC.

The table lists this clonotype with a few counts. V usage is TRBV27 and J usage is TRBJ2-1; D is possibly TRBD1 or TRBD2 (5 bases each). Trimming took 9 bases from V and 8 from J, leaving 41 bases between them. The CDR3 is 21 amino acids. CDR1 and CDR2 (germline): MNHEY, SMNVEV (reference sequence). Here the CDR3 DNA reads TGTGCCAGTAAAACAAATTGGGGCACCGCATATAGCGCGAACGCCCGCCATGAGCAGTTCTTC. Encoded protein: CASKTNWGTAYSANARHEQFF.

This chain uses TRBV12-3 or TRBV12-4 with TRBJ2-2, with 7 bases that match TRBD2. The junction had 14 bases not matched to a gene; V was cut back by 7 bases and J by 0 bases. This CDR3 has 18 residues. CDR3 DNA: TGTGCCAGCACCTCTACCAGGCGGGGACTAACGAACACCGGGGAGCTGTTTTTT. This gives the protein CASTSTRRGLTNTGELFF.

In this sample, this clonotype turned up many times. This chain connects TRBV4-3 to TRBJ1-4, with 7 bases aligning to TRBD1. CDR1 is LGHNA and CDR2 is YSLEER in the germline V gene. The CDR3 covers 15 residues. With 4 bases clipped from V and 8 bases from J, the junction kept 10 bases outside the gene matches. CDR3 amino acids: CASSREKGAWEKLFF. CDR3 nucleotides: TGCGCCAGCAGCCGGGAAAAGGGGGCTTGGGAAAAACTGTTTTTT.

This clonotype came up many times. CDR3 sequence: CASSYSGTSGWQEQYF. The DNA for the CDR3 is TGTGCCAGCAGTTACTCAGGGACTAGCGGGTGGCAGGAGCAGTACTTC. V usage is TRBV6-5 and J usage is TRBJ2-7, with TRBD2 identical over 12 bases. The V segment lost 0 bases and the J segment 7 bases; nucleotides outside the gene matches: 7. The CDR3 sequence is 16 residues long. CDR1 is MNHEY, CDR2 SVGAGI, per germline.

The J gene is TRBJ2-7, the V gene TRBV5-3; no definite D call. TRBV5-3 is placed among ORFs of uncertain function. This CDR3 spans 13 amino acids. The ends were cut back, 8 bases at V and 3 bases at J, with 15 bases in the middle. The CDR3 is CARSAGSFYEQYF. The DNA of the CDR3 is TGTGCCAGGAGCGCCGGGTCCTTCTACGAGCAGTACTTC.

This clonotype was seen repeatedly, ten times or more. The CDR3 DNA sequence: TGTGCCAGCAGCGAAACAGGGGGCTTGAAGTATTTT. It encodes CASSETGGLKYF. The chain has TRBV11-3 and TRBJ2-3; 9 nucleotides match TRBD1. V lost 5 bases and J lost 13; bases outside the gene matches: 7. Germline values: CDR1 SGHNT, CDR2 YENEEA. The CDR3 has 12 residues.

This clonotype has a count of ten or more. The chain links TRBV20-1 to TRBJ2-7; possible D gene TRBD1, 6 bases. Trimming took 0 bases from V and 4 from J, leaving 13 bases between them. There are 14 residues in the CDR3. Germline V gene lookup returns CDR1 DFQATT and CDR2 SNEGSKA (reference sequence). The CDR3 region has the DNA TGCAGTGCTAGAGACGGCAGGGGACAATACGAGCAGTACTTC. It yields the protein CSARDGRGQYEQYF.

This clonotype was detected many times. The rearrangement uses TRBV5-1 and TRBJ2-5; maybe TRBD1 (5 bases). V was clipped by 4 bases and J by 1 base, with 11 bases between them. The CDR3 runs to 14 residues. Germline V CDR1 and CDR2: SGHRS, YFSETQ. As DNA, the CDR3 is TGCGCCAGCAGCCCATCCAGGGCCCAAGAGACCCAGTACTTC. Encoded protein: CASSPSRAQETQYF.

The chain uses TRBV7-2 and TRBJ2-7; unclear D gene. Germline CDR1 is SGHTA and CDR2 is FQGNSA. CDR3 size: 13 residues. The V gene lost 4 bases and the J gene lost 4 bases, with 11 bases spanning the gap. CDR3 bases: TGTGCCAGCAGCTCTCGGTTCACTTACGAGCAGTACTTC. Translating gives CASSSRFTYEQYF.

This clonotype was picked up many times. The chain uses TRBV7-9 and TRBJ1-1; 8 bases are shared with TRBD1. The CDR3 length is 19 residues. Germline values: CDR1 SEHNR, CDR2 FQNEAQ (reference sequence). The V and J ends lost 5 bases and 4 bases, in that order; junction bases with no gene match: 21. The DNA for the CDR3 is TGTGCCAGCAGCCCCCTCGACAGGGGATGGTCGGCGGTGGGCACTGAAGCTTTCTTT. Translating it yields CASSPLDRGWSAVGTEAFF.

On this clonotype: A much larger clonotype is one base distant, so this may be a read error. The chain couples TRBV19 to TRBJ2-3; 8 bases are a match to TRBD1. Germline V gene sequence: CDR1 LNHDA, CDR2 SQIVND (reference sequence). There are 14 residues in the CDR3. The CDR3 is CARSMTGDQDTQYF. DNA for the CDR3: TGTGCCAGAAGTATGACAGGGGATCAGGATACGCAGTATTTT.

Ten or more counts support this clonotype. The rearrangement joins TRBV15 to TRBJ2-7; D is perhaps TRBD1 (7 bases). This CDR3 is built from 13 residues. Germline V CDR1 and CDR2: LNHNV, YYDKDF (reference sequence). With 8 bases removed from V and 6 bases from J, the gap between germline ends came to 17 bases. The CDR3 DNA reads as TGTGCCACCTCCAGGGGGGACCAGGGCGAGCAGTACTTC. As protein: CATSRGDQGEQYF.

This clonotype was recorded at least ten times. The rearrangement joins TRBV13 to TRBJ2-2, with D hard to call. Germline V CDR1 and CDR2: PRHDT, FYEKMQ (reference sequence). V lost 1 base, J lost 4 bases, and 7 bases lay in between. The CDR3 is 14 amino acids. CDR3 sequence: CASSLALITGELFF. The CDR3, as DNA: TGTGCCAGCAGCTTAGCCCTAATCACCGGGGAGCTGTTTTTT.

This clonotype was seen repeatedly, ten times or more. CDR3 sequence (DNA): TGTGCCACAACCGGGGGTAGGGCCTTAGATACGCAGTATTTT. This sequence encodes CATTGGRALDTQYF. This chain connects TRBV10-3 to TRBJ2-3, with D perhaps TRBD2 (6 bases). V was trimmed by 10 bases and J by 5 bases, leaving 19 bases between them. The CDR3 has 14 amino acids. Germline V lookup: CDR1 ENHRY, CDR2 SYGVKD.